This passage covers 18 T cell receptor beta chains from one sample sequenced in a study of blood T cells in healthy people across ages. Next came a second PCR, run for roughly 6 to 11 cycles, which used a sample-barcoded 5' primer along with a J-beta primer mix. TCRdb recomputed calls from the 5' RACE reads with MiXCR, one row per CDR3 protein. The data show about 750,000 distinct CDR3 sequences, about 55% seen once. Sequencing was performed on blood. The origin of the receptors is a man at least 80 years old in good health.

This chain uses TRBV6-2 or TRBV6-3 with TRBJ2-4, with D unresolved. Between the trimmed V and J ends, which lost 5 bases and 9 bases, there was a span of 8 bases. The CDR3 loop spans 11 amino acids. Germline CDR1 and CDR2: MNHEY and SVGEGT. The CDR3 coding sequence is TGTGCCAGCAGTCAATGGGGCATTCAGTACTTC. It specifies CASSQWGIQYF.

Notes on this clonotype: Given a much more abundant clone one base away, this may be a read error. The V call is TRBV5-6, the J call TRBJ1-5; D is ambiguous. The CDR3 length is 15 residues. CDR1 and CDR2 from the germline V gene are SGHDT and YYEEEE. The CDR3 DNA sequence: TGTGCCAGCAGCTTGCAGCCTTATAGCAATCGGCCCCAGCATTTT. It translates to CASSLQPYSNRPQHF. Together with reference TRBV5-6 and TRBJ1-5, the CDR3 gives the full variable domain: DAGVTQSPTHLIKTRGQQVTLRCSPKSGHDTVSWYQQALGQGPQFIFQYYEEEERQRGNFPDRFSGHQFPNYSSELNVNALLLGDSALYLCASSLQPYSNRPQHFGDGTRLSIL.

The genes are TRBV10-3 and TRBJ2-1; TRBD2 matches at 9 bases. The CDR3 is 15 residues long. CDR1 is ENHRY, CDR2 SYGVKD, per germline. After removal of 6 bases from V and 9 bases from J, the junction contained 12 bases not matched to a gene. The CDR3 protein is CAISPKREAGAEQFF. CDR3 bases: TGTGCCATCAGCCCCAAGCGGGAGGCCGGAGCTGAGCAGTTCTTC.

The chain joins TRBV30 to TRBJ1-2, with D possibly being TRBD1 (5 bases). CDR1 and CDR2 from the germline V gene are GTSNPN and SVGIG (reference sequence). V dropped 0 bases and J dropped 4 bases, with 15 bases sitting between them. This CDR3 spans 15 amino acids. CDR3 amino acids: CAWSVRGRAPYGYTF. CDR3 nucleotide sequence: TGTGCCTGGAGTGTACGAGGCAGGGCTCCCTATGGCTACACCTTC.

This clonotype turned up a few times. The gene calls are TRBV2 and TRBJ2-3, with 10 bases lining up with TRBD2. The V gene's germline CDR1 is SNHLY and CDR2 FYNNEI. This CDR3 contains 15 residues. Trimming took 4 bases from V and 2 from J; bases not matched to a gene: 3. CDR3 residues: CASSAGLADTDTQYF. The CDR3 DNA sequence: TGTGCCAGCAGTGCCGGACTAGCGGACACAGATACGCAGTATTTT.

To note about this clonotype: At one of its ends the junction is not consistent with the germline gene, which may arise from a read error. The rearrangement links TRBV12-3 or TRBV12-4 to TRBJ2-6, with 11 bases that match TRBD1. This CDR3 spans 17 amino acids. Here the CDR3 DNA reads TGTGCCGGCAGTACCGGACAGGGGGCGGGCGGGGCCAACGTCCTGACTTTC. Its translation is CAGSTGQGAGGANVLTF.

This chain links TRBV5-5 with TRBJ2-7; D gene uncertain. The germline gives CDR1 SGHKS, CDR2 YYEKEE (reference sequence). Trimming left V 0 bases short and J 5 bases short, with 18 bases between. The CDR3 extends over 16 amino acids. The CDR3 DNA follows: TGTGCCAGCAGCTTGGGTTCCCCGGATACCCTACACGAGCAGTACTTC. Translated, it gives CASSLGSPDTLHEQYF.

The V and J genes are TRBV12-5 and TRBJ1-2, with D hard to call. There are 13 residues in the CDR3. V was shortened by 6 bases and J by 1 base, with 9 bases between the two germline ends. Germline CDR1 LGHNT, CDR2 FRNRAP. The CDR3 bases are TGTGCTAGTGGATCCGGGATTAACTATGGCTACACCTTC. It specifies CASGSGINYGYTF.

This chain links TRBV4-1 with TRBJ2-7; D remains unclear. V lost 3 bases and J lost 2, with 8 bases in between. The CDR3 sequence is 13 residues long. Germline CDR1 MGHRA, CDR2 YSYEKL. CDR3 residues: CASSQLGAYEQYF. CDR3 coding DNA: TGCGCCAGCAGCCAGCTAGGCGCCTACGAGCAGTACTTC.

This rearrangement joins TRBV9 to TRBJ2-5, with D unresolved. V lost 4 bases and J 5 bases, leaving 18 bases between the germline ends. In germline, CDR1 is SGDLS, CDR2 YYNGEE. This CDR3 has 15 residues. The CDR3 spells CASSLGSLGRETQYF. The CDR3 coding sequence is TGTGCCAGCAGCCTCGGATCCCTAGGCAGGGAGACCCAGTACTTC.

This clonotype was seen a handful of times. This chain uses TRBV3-1 with TRBJ2-3; no clear D. From germline, CDR1 is LGHDT and CDR2 YNNKEL (reference sequence). Trimming removed 2 bases at V and 8 bases at J, with 11 bases between. The CDR3 is 13 amino acids. CDR3 DNA: TGTGCCAGCAGCCAAACCCCTGTCGGTACGCAGTATTTT. The encoded protein is CASSQTPVGTQYF.

In its sample, this clonotype was seen a few times. The chain uses TRBV20-1 and TRBJ2-3, with TRBD2 matching over 8 bases. The CDR3 runs to 21 residues. Germline V CDR1 and CDR2: DFQATT, SNEGSKA (reference sequence). V gave up 3 bases and J gave up 0 bases; unmatched junction bases: 23. The CDR3 loop is CSARVFPSGSSVTISTDTQYF. CDR3 bases: TGCAGTGCTAGGGTTTTTCCTAGCGGGTCGTCCGTTACTATCAGCACAGATACGCAGTATTTT.

This clonotype was detected only a few times. Here the CDR3 reads CASSSTGVRGGYTF. The CDR3 DNA reads TGTGCCAGCAGTTCGACAGGGGTTAGAGGTGGCTACACCTTC. The rearrangement joins TRBV27 to TRBJ1-2; 8 nucleotides agree with TRBD1. J lost 7 bases, V lost 4 bases, and 8 bases had no gene match. Germline V CDR1 and CDR2: MNHEY, SMNVEV (reference sequence). The CDR3 is made up of 14 amino acids.

V and J are TRBV3-1 and TRBJ1-2, with 11 positions matching TRBD1. This CDR3 is built from 14 residues. V lost 5 bases, J lost 7 bases, and 6 bases stayed unmatched. Germline lookup yields CDR1 LGHDT and CDR2 YNNKEL (reference sequence). CDR3 residues: CASSGTGGRSGYTF. CDR3 DNA: TGTGCCAGCAGCGGGACAGGGGGGAGAAGTGGCTACACCTTC. Combining the CDR3 with reference TRBV3-1 and TRBJ1-2 gives the whole variable domain DTAVSQTPKYLVTQMGNDKSIKCEQNLGHDTMYWYKQDSKKFLKIMFSYNNKELIINETVPNRFSPKSPDKAHLNLHINSLELGDSAVYFCASSGTGGRSGYTFGSGTRLTVV.

The V call is TRBV6-2 or TRBV6-3, the J call TRBJ1-2; D remains ambiguous. Trimming pared 6 bases from V and 7 bases from J, leaving 18 bases between. The CDR3 is 14 residues long. Germline CDR1 and CDR2: MNHEY and SVGEGT. CDR3: CASSPSHKASGYTF. The CDR3 DNA follows: TGTGCCAGCAGCCCATCCCACAAAGCAAGTGGCTACACCTTC.

This sequence joins TRBV12-3 or TRBV12-4 and TRBJ2-1, with TRBD2 as a possible D gene (7 bases). The germline V and J ends were trimmed by 2 bases and 7 bases, with 15 bases remaining between them. The CDR3 is made up of 15 amino acids. CDR3 in DNA: TGTGCCAGCAGTTTAAGGGGGGGGGGGTTGAATGAGCAGTTCTTC. It translates to CASSLRGGGLNEQFF.

This chain connects TRBV20-1 to TRBJ2-4; TRBD1 matches at 8 bases. This CDR3 comprises 14 residues. Looked up from germline, CDR1 is DFQATT and CDR2 is SNEGSKA (reference sequence). The ends lost 3 bases at V and 8 bases at J; junction bases unmatched: 9. This chain's CDR3 is CSASESGGWDIQYF. CDR3 DNA sequence: TGCAGTGCTAGTGAATCAGGGGGCTGGGACATTCAGTACTTC.

The V and J genes are TRBV24-1 and TRBJ2-7; D remains ambiguous. Trimming took 3 bases from V and 7 from J, leaving 12 bases between them. This CDR3 is 13 amino acids long. Germline V gene sequence: CDR1 KGHDR, CDR2 SFDVKD. The CDR3 DNA sequence: TGTGCCACCAGTGATCCCCCTTACCGTGAGCAGTACTTC. Translated, it gives CATSDPPYREQYF.